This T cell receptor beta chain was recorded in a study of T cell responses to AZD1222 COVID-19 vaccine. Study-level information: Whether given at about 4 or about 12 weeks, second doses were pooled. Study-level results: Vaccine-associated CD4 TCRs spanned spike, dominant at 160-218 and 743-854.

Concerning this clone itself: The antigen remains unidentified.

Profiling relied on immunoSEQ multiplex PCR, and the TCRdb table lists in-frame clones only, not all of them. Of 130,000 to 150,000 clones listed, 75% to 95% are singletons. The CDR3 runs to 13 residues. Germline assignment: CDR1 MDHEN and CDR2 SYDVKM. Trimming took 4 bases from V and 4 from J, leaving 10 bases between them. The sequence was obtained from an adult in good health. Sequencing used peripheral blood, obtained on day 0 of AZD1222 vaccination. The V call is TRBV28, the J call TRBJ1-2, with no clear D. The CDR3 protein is CASSWRISYGYTF. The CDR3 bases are TGTGCCAGCAGTTGGCGCATTAGCTATGGCTACACCTTC.